Listed below are T cell receptor beta chains from one sample, sequenced in a study of T cell responses to AZD1222 COVID-19 vaccine. The method was immunoSEQ multiplex PCR; TCRdb's version includes in-frame clones alone and lacks a portion of them. Of approximately 110,000 clones in the sample, 89% were seen once. The sample was peripheral blood, taken on day 0 of AZD1222 vaccination. The receptors here all came from an adult in good health. CDR3s include the opening cysteine and the closing phenylalanine or tryptophan. The order of the fields is D gene, clone size, V gene, J gene, CDR3 protein, CDR3 DNA. The D gene is left open where the match is weak. Clone size appears in some rows only: once, few, many, or a class for an expanded clone.

>TRBD1|-|TRBV11-3|TRBJ2-6
CASSPTGAGANVLTF
TGTGCCAGCAGCCCGACAGGGGCTGGGGCCAACGTCCTGACTTTC
>TRBD2|-|TRBV6-1|TRBJ2-3
CASSDQRGGWVDTQYF
TGTGCCAGCAGTGATCAGCGGGGGGGCTGGGTAGATACGCAGTATTTT
>-|-|TRBV30|TRBJ2-7
CAWSRAIYEQYF
TGTGCCTGGAGTAGGGCGATCTACGAGCAGTACTTC
>-|-|TRBV6-5|TRBJ2-1
CASSSAGSSYNEQFF
TGTGCCAGCAGTTCGGCGGGCAGCTCCTACAATGAGCAGTTCTTC
>-|once|TRBV29-1|TRBJ2-5
CSAGWGFGTQYF
TGCAGCGCTGGGTGGGGTTTCGGGACCCAGTACTTC
>-|once|TRBV5-5|TRBJ1-6
CASSYQEDSPLHF
TGTGCCAGCAGCTATCAAGAGGATTCACCCCTCCACTTT
>-|-|TRBV3-1/TRBV3-2|TRBJ2-7
CASSQGGALYEQYF
TGTGCCAGCAGCCAAGGTGGGGCCCTCTACGAGCAGTACTTC
>-|-|TRBV5-1|TRBJ1-4
CASSLADAWREKLFF
TGCGCCAGCAGCTTGGCCGACGCATGGCGGGAAAAACTGTTTTTT
>-|-|TRBV28|TRBJ2-6
CASINSGANVLTF
TGTGCCAGCATAAATTCTGGGGCCAACGTCCTGACTTTC
>TRBD1|-|TRBV6-4|TRBJ2-3
CASSRDRGEGTQYF
TGTGCCAGCAGCCGAGACAGGGGGGAAGGTACGCAGTATTTT
>-|once|TRBV19|TRBJ2-5
CASSSAGAQETQYF
TGTGCCAGTAGTTCCGCGGGGGCGCAAGAGACCCAGTACTTC
>-|-|TRBV30|TRBJ2-2
CAWSPNRVQELFF
TGTGCCTGGAGTCCTAACAGGGTCCAGGAGCTGTTTTTT
>-|-|TRBV2|TRBJ1-4
CASSRRDTTNEKLFF
TGTGCCAGCAGTAGAAGGGATACCACTAATGAAAAACTGTTTTTT
>-|-|TRBV30|TRBJ1-1
CAWSVRRTAGYTEAFF
TGTGCCTGGAGTGTACGGAGAACAGCTGGTTACACTGAAGCTTTCTTT
>-|-|TRBV10-2|TRBJ2-1
CATKRLYNEQFF
TGCGCCACCAAACGGCTATACAATGAGCAGTTCTTC
>-|-|TRBV28|TRBJ1-5
CASLRVGRGGNQPQHF
TGTGCCAGCCTACGAGTCGGGAGGGGTGGGAATCAGCCCCAGCATTTT
>-|-|TRBV11-2|TRBJ2-6
CASSFRYKGHGANVLTF
TGTGCCAGCAGCTTCCGATATAAGGGGCATGGGGCCAACGTCCTGACTTTC
>-|-|TRBV6-2/TRBV6-3|TRBJ1-2
CASSLSVGGYTF
TGTGCCAGCAGTCTTAGCGTGGGAGGCTACACCTTC
>TRBD1|-|TRBV5-4|TRBJ1-1
CASSSWTGGMNTEAFF
TGTGCCAGCAGCTCCTGGACAGGAGGTATGAACACTGAAGCTTTCTTT
>TRBD2|-|TRBV9|TRBJ2-3
CASSVGVSGVPSTDTQYF
TGTGCCAGCAGCGTAGGGGTTAGCGGGGTACCTAGCACAGATACGCAGTATTTT
>TRBD1|-|TRBV28|TRBJ1-2
CASRQTGGGYTF
TGTGCCAGCAGACAAACAGGGGGCGGCTACACCTTC
>-|-|TRBV19|TRBJ2-1
CATKDGISYNEQFF
TGTGCCACCAAGGACGGTATCTCCTACAATGAGCAGTTCTTC
>-|few|TRBV7-2|TRBJ2-3
CASSLGPQRADTQYF
TGTGCCAGCAGCTTGGGGCCCCAGAGGGCGGATACGCAGTATTTT
>TRBD1|-|TRBV5-4|TRBJ2-5
CASSLDRGNQETQYF
TGTGCCAGCAGCTTGGACAGGGGAAACCAAGAGACCCAGTACTTC
>-|-|TRBV18|TRBJ1-5
CASSPTQGVQPQHF
TGTGCCAGCTCGCCGACACAGGGAGTGCAGCCCCAGCATTTT
>-|many|TRBV27|TRBJ1-5
CASSLSTGFNQPQHF
TGTGCCAGCAGTTTATCGACGGGGTTCAATCAGCCCCAGCATTTT
>-|-|TRBV7-9|TRBJ2-3
CASSFKAGEGTDTQYF
TGTGCCAGCAGCTTTAAGGCCGGGGAGGGCACAGATACGCAGTATTTT
>-|-|TRBV6-2/TRBV6-3|TRBJ2-3
CASSSSYGVTQYF
TGTGCCAGCAGTTCGTCTTACGGGGTTACGCAGTATTTT
>-|-|TRBV7-8|TRBJ1-1
CASSLSGVGQWMNTEAFF
TGTGCCAGCAGCTTAAGCGGGGTCGGGCAATGGATGAACACTGAAGCTTTCTTT
>-|-|TRBV6-5|TRBJ2-2
CGVRSTYTHPGELFF
TGTGGGGTGCGATCGACATACACTCATCCCGGGGAGCTGTTTTTT
>-|-|TRBV18|TRBJ1-1
CASSQESLAFF
TGTGCCAGCTCACAGGAGAGCCTGGCTTTCTTT
>-|-|TRBV5-1|TRBJ1-2
CASSLDGQYGYTF
TGCGCCAGCAGCTTGGATGGACAGTATGGCTACACCTTC
>-|-|TRBV3-1/TRBV3-2|TRBJ2-7
CASSQGYEQYF
TGTGCCAGCAGCCAGGGCTACGAGCAGTACTTC
>-|once|TRBV4-1|TRBJ1-4
CASSRIDEKLFF
TGCGCCAGCAGCCGAATCGATGAAAAACTGTTTTTT
>TRBD1|-|TRBV28|TRBJ1-6
CASSLIGTGSFALHF
TGTGCCAGCAGTTTAATAGGGACAGGTAGTTTCGCCCTCCACTTT
>-|-|TRBV4-1|TRBJ1-6
CASSRTDSRNSPLHF
TGCGCCAGCAGCCGGACAGACAGCCGGAATTCACCCCTCCACTTT
>TRBD1|-|TRBV7-6|TRBJ1-1
CASSFGQGNTEAFF
TGTGCCAGCAGCTTCGGACAGGGGAACACTGAAGCTTTCTTT
>-|-|TRBV6-5|TRBJ1-2
CASSTLRRSNGYTF
TGTGCCAGCAGTACGCTTAGGAGGTCGAATGGCTACACCTTC
>TRBD1|-|TRBV18|TRBJ2-1
CASSLGQGSYNEQFF
TGTGCCAGCTCACTTGGACAGGGTTCCTACAATGAGCAGTTCTTC
>-|-|TRBV6-5|TRBJ1-4
CASRLGQSNEKLFF
TGTGCCAGCAGACTCGGACAGTCTAATGAAAAACTGTTTTTT